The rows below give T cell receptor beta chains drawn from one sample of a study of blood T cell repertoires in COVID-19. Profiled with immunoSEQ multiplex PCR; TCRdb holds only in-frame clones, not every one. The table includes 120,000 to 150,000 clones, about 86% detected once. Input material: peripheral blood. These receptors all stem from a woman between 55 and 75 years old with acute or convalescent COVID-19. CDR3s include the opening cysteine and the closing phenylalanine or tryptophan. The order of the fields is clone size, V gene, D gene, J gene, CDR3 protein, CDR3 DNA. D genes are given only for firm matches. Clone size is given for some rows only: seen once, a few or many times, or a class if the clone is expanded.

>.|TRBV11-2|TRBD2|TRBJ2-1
CASSLRTSGNEQFF
TGTGCCAGCAGCCTACGGACTAGCGGCAATGAGCAGTTCTTC
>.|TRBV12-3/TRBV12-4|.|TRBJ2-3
CASGPMEVTQYF
TGTGCCAGCGGCCCTATGGAGGTGACGCAGTATTTT
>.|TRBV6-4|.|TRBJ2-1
CASTQSGIICNEQFF
TGTGCCAGCACCCAGTCAGGGATTATTTGCAATGAGCAGTTCTTC
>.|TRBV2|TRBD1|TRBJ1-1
CASRLDRDTEAFF
TGTGCCAGCCGGCTCGACAGGGACACTGAAGCTTTCTTT
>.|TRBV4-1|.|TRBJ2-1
CASSQEGAHHEQFF
TGCGCCAGCAGCCAAGAAGGAGCGCACCATGAGCAGTTCTTC
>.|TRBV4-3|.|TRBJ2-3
CASSQDLRHTQYF
TGCGCCAGCAGCCAAGATTTGAGGCATACGCAGTATTTT
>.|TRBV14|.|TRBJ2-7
CASSRTGYYEQYF
TGTGCCAGCAGCCGTACAGGATACTACGAGCAGTACTTC
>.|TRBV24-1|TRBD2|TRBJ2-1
CATSDLAGGLNPYNEQFF
TGTGCCACCAGTGATTTAGCGGGGGGGCTCAACCCCTACAATGAGCAGTTCTTC
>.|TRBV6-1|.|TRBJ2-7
CASSQGGTAYSYEQYF
TGTGCCAGCAGTCAAGGAGGGACAGCCTACTCCTACGAGCAGTACTTC
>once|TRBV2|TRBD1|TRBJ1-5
CASSNHLGGQYSNQPQHF
TGTGCCAGCAGTAATCACCTTGGGGGACAGTATAGCAATCAGCCCCAGCATTTT
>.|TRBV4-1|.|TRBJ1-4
CASSQERPGKDYEKLFF
TGCGCCAGCAGCCAAGAACGTCCGGGGAAGGACTATGAAAAACTGTTTTTT
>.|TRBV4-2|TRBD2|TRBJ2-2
CASSQLLAGGNPGELFF
TGTGCCAGCAGCCAACTCCTCGCGGGGGGTAATCCCGGGGAGCTGTTTTTT
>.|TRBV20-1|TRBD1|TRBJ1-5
CSASLVPTGGEQPQHF
TGCAGTGCTAGTTTGGTGCCGACAGGGGGGGAGCAGCCCCAGCATTTT
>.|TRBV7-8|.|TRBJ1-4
CASSSRTLQGKLFF
TGTGCCAGCAGCTCCAGAACCCTACAGGGAAAACTGTTTTTT
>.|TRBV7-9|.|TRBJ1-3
CASSLGQPGDTIYF
TGTGCCAGCAGCTTAGGACAGCCCGGAGACACCATATATTTT
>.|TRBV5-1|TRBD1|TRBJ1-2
CASSPGQEPYGYTF
TGCGCCAGCAGCCCTGGACAGGAGCCCTATGGCTACACCTTC
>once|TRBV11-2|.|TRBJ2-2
CASSRTANTGELFF
TGTGCCAGCAGCCGGACAGCGAACACCGGGGAGCTGTTTTTT
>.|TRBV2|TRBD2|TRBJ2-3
CASSLLAGGTDTQYF
TGTGCCAGCAGCCTACTAGCGGGGGGTACAGATACGCAGTATTTT
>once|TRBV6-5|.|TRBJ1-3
CASGRQNTIYF
TGTGCCAGCGGTAGACAAAACACCATATATTTT
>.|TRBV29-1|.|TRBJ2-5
CSGTRQETQYF
TGCAGCGGGACACGACAAGAGACCCAGTACTTC
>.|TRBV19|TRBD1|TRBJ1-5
CASRTRDRGRWDQPQHF
TGTGCCAGTAGAACGAGGGACAGGGGGCGATGGGATCAGCCCCAGCATTTT
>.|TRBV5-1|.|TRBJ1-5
CASSSAGDSNQPQHF
TGCGCCAGCAGCTCGGCAGGGGATAGCAATCAGCCCCAGCATTTT
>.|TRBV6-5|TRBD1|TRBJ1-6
CASIIRDRGSPLHF
TGTGCCAGCATTATCCGGGACAGGGGTTCACCCCTCCACTTT
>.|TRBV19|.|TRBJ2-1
CASSITPPLGRQFF
TGTGCCAGTAGTATAACACCCCCCCTCGGGAGGCAGTTCTTC
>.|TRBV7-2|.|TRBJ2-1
CASSLRAGAYNEQFF
TGTGCCAGCAGCTTACGGGCCGGGGCCTACAATGAGCAGTTCTTC
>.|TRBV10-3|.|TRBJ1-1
CAISSGSNTEAFF
TGTGCCATCAGCTCGGGGTCGAACACTGAAGCTTTCTTT
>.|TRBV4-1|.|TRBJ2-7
CASSQDTASTYEQYF
TGCGCCAGCAGCCAAGATACCGCGTCTACCTACGAGCAGTACTTC
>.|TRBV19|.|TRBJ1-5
CASSTRRDTTNPQHF
TGTGCCAGTAGTACCAGAAGGGACACAACAAATCCCCAGCATTTT
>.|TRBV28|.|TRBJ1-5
CASSPDRSPYSNQPQHF
TGTGCCAGCAGTCCCGACAGGTCTCCGTATAGCAATCAGCCCCAGCATTTT
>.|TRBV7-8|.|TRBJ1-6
CASSLARVPNSPLHF
TGTGCCAGCAGCTTAGCGAGGGTCCCTAATTCACCCCTCCACTTT
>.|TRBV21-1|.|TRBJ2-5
CASSKLAEEFTQETQYF
TGTGCCAGCAGCAAGTTAGCCGAAGAATTTACACAAGAGACCCAGTACTTC
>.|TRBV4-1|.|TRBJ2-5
CASSFSGDGETQYF
TGCGCCAGCAGCTTTTCGGGGGATGGGGAGACCCAGTACTTC
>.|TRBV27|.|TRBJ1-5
CASSPGGLSNQPQHF
TGTGCCAGCAGTCCCGGAGGACTGAGCAATCAGCCCCAGCATTTT
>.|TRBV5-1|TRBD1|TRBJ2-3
CASGQGEVADTQYF
TGCGCCAGCGGGCAGGGGGAAGTAGCAGATACGCAGTATTTT
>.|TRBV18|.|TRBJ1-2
CASSPPSDYGYTF
TGTGCCAGCTCACCACCGTCCGACTATGGCTACACCTTC
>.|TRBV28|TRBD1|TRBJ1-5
CASADRFGQPQHF
TGTGCCAGCGCGGACAGGTTCGGTCAGCCCCAGCATTTT
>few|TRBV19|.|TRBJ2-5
CASGEDRRETQYF
TGTGCCAGTGGAGAAGACAGACGGGAGACCCAGTACTTC
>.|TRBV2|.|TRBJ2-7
CASSEGAYYEQYF
TGTGCCAGCAGTGAAGGCGCCTACTACGAGCAGTACTTC
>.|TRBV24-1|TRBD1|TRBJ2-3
CATSDRRGQTDTQYF
TGTGCCACCAGTGATCGAAGGGGGCAGACAGATACGCAGTATTTT
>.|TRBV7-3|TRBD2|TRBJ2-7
CASSSIAGAALHEQYF
TGTGCCAGCAGCTCTATAGCGGGAGCCGCGCTGCACGAGCAGTACTTC
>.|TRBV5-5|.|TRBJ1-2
CASSLGEDRKNYGYTF
TGTGCCAGCAGCTTGGGAGAAGACAGGAAAAACTATGGCTACACCTTC
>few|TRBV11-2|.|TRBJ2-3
CASSLKTGLFTDTQYF
TGTGCCAGCAGCTTGAAGACAGGATTATTCACAGATACGCAGTATTTT
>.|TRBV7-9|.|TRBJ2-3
CASSLLTDTQYF
TGTGCCAGCAGCTTACTCACAGATACGCAGTATTTT
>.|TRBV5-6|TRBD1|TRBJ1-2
CASSLTTGMGYTF
TGTGCCAGCAGCTTAACGACAGGGATGGGCTACACCTTC
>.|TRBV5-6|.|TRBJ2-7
CASSLGSRYEQYF
TGTGCCAGCAGCTTGGGGTCGCGCTACGAGCAGTACTTC
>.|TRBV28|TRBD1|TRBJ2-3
CASRPGQVLDTQYF
TGTGCCAGCAGACCGGGACAGGTTTTAGATACGCAGTATTTT